The 26 T cell receptor beta chains below all came from one sample that was sequenced in a study of cytomegalovirus exposure and HLA in healthy donors. PCR amplification relied on 60 Vbeta primers (plus 13 Jbeta primers). Here immunoSEQ multiplex PCR was the method, and the copy in TCRdb shows in-frame clones only, minus some. The sample yields about 160,000 clones, approximately 80% seen once. Sample: PBMCs. The receptors originated from a male donor in good health and CMV-seronegative.

This clone appeared once. The J gene is TRBJ1-1, the V gene TRBV18; D uncertain. Trimming shortened V by 2 bases and J by 11 bases, and 15 bases separated the two germline ends. The CDR3 has 13 residues. Germline CDR1 and CDR2: KGHSH and LQKENI. The CDR3 coding sequence is TGTGCCAGCTCACCAGGTACCCCCTCGGAGGCTTTCTTT. Its translation is CASSPGTPSEAFF. Combining the CDR3 with reference TRBV18 and TRBJ1-1 gives the whole variable domain NAGVMQNPRHLVRRRGQEARLRCSPMKGHSHVYWYRQLPEEGLKFMVYLQKENIIDESGMPKERFSAEFPKEGPSILRIQQVVRGDSAAYFCASSPGTPSEAFFGQGTRLTVV.

The CDR3 DNA reads TGCGCCAGCAGCCAAGATGGAAGGGGCATGGGTAATGAAAAACTGTTTTTT. Protein sequence: CASSQDGRGMGNEKLFF. This chain joins TRBV4-3 and TRBJ1-4; a weak D match, TRBD1 (5 bases). This CDR3 region has 17 residues. V shed 0 bases and J shed 4 bases, with 15 bases lying between them. Germline-derived CDR1 and CDR2 are LGHNA and YSLEER.

V is TRBV6-5 and J is TRBJ1-5; D not resolved. This CDR3 has 12 residues. From germline, CDR1 is MNHEY and CDR2 SVGAGI. V was clipped by 0 bases and J by 9 bases, with 6 bases between them. CDR3 in amino acids: CASSYSGGPQHF. In nucleotides, the CDR3 is TGTGCCAGCAGTTACTCGGGAGGGCCCCAGCATTTT.

The V call is TRBV5-1, the J call TRBJ2-7, with 8 bases that match TRBD2. The germline V gene has CDR1 SGHRS and CDR2 YFSETQ. V shed 2 bases, J shed 5 bases, and the junction held 9 bases outside the gene matches. There are 15 residues in the CDR3. In DNA, the CDR3 is TGCGCCAGCAGCTTCGTCCCGGGAGGGCCCGACGAGCAGTACTTC. This sequence encodes CASSFVPGGPDEQYF.

V is TRBV5-4 and J is TRBJ2-3, with D perhaps TRBD2 (6 bases). The CDR3 contains 17 residues. Germline-derived CDR1 and CDR2 are SGHNT and YYREEE (reference sequence). The V and J ends lost 4 bases and 1 base respectively, with 19 bases between them. The CDR3 region is CASSRDGGSIRTDTQYF. DNA of the CDR3: TGTGCCAGCAGCCGGGACGGGGGAAGCATACGCACAGATACGCAGTATTTT.

The chain recombines TRBV27 with TRBJ2-5, with 9 bases lining up with TRBD2. V dropped 6 bases and J dropped 9; count of bases not matched to a gene: 11. The CDR3 length is 14 residues. Germline assignment: CDR1 MNHEY and CDR2 SMNVEV (reference sequence). The CDR3 nucleotides read TGTGCCAGCAGGTTTGATAGCGGGAGCTCGGCCCAGTACTTC. It translates to CASRFDSGSSAQYF.

The chain employs TRBV19 and TRBJ2-1; the match to TRBD2 covers 9 bases. CDR3 size: 14 residues. V lost 5 bases, J lost 4 bases, and 3 bases stayed unmatched. CDR1 is LNHDA and CDR2 is SQIVND in the germline V gene (reference sequence). CDR3 DNA: TGTGCCAGTAGTGGTCTAGCGGGGTACAATGAGCAGTTCTTC. This encodes CASSGLAGYNEQFF.

V and J are TRBV19 and TRBJ1-1, with 7 bases lining up with TRBD1. With V trimmed by 6 bases and J by 1 base, 5 bases remained unmatched. CDR1 is LNHDA, CDR2 SQIVND, per germline (reference sequence). CDR3 length: 14 amino acids. The CDR3 spells CASSQGQWNTEAFF. As DNA, the CDR3 is TGTGCCAGTAGCCAGGGACAGTGGAACACTGAAGCTTTCTTT.

The V and J genes are TRBV20-1 and TRBJ2-1, with D tentatively TRBD2 (6 bases). The germline gives CDR1 DFQATT, CDR2 SNEGSKA (reference sequence). There are 11 residues in the CDR3. V was shortened by 6 bases and J by 9 bases, with 12 bases between the two germline ends. Here the CDR3 reads CSALSGFEQFF. The CDR3 coding sequence is TGCAGTGCCCTTAGCGGTTTTGAGCAGTTCTTC.

The J gene is TRBJ1-4, the V gene TRBV30, with D uncertain. The germline gives CDR1 GTSNPN, CDR2 SVGIG (reference sequence). V lost 0 bases, J lost 8 bases, and 7 bases lay in between. The CDR3 sequence is 12 residues long. The CDR3 DNA reads as TGTGCCTGGAGTGTACGAGTGGAAAAACTGTTTTTT. It yields the protein CAWSVRVEKLFF.

The chain couples TRBV6-5 to TRBJ1-2; TRBD1 aligns across 7 bases. There are 13 residues in the CDR3. The germline V gene has CDR1 MNHEY and CDR2 SVGAGI. The V gene end was trimmed by 5 bases and the J gene end by 7 bases; junction bases not matched to a gene: 7. The chain's CDR3 is CASSRRQGRGYTF. The DNA for the CDR3 is TGTGCCAGCAGTCGAAGACAGGGACGTGGCTACACCTTC.

The CDR3 reads CASSPSPTGELFF. CDR3 coding DNA: TGTGCCAGCTCACCAAGCCCCACCGGGGAGCTGTTTTTT. This chain links TRBV18 with TRBJ2-2; D not resolved. V was cut by 2 bases and J by 4 bases, with 5 bases left in between. The CDR3 is 13 amino acids. Germline values: CDR1 KGHSH, CDR2 LQKENI.

This chain links TRBV2 with TRBJ2-6; no definite D call. Germline lookup yields CDR1 SNHLY and CDR2 FYNNEI. V dropped 6 bases and J dropped 0 bases, with 6 bases sitting between them. The CDR3 length is 14 residues. The CDR3 DNA sequence: TGTGCCAGCAGCCAGTACTCTGGGGCCAACGTCCTGACTTTC. Its protein is CASSQYSGANVLTF.

This clone was counted a few times. This rearrangement joins TRBV18 to TRBJ2-3; 8 positions agree with TRBD2. The germline V gene has CDR1 KGHSH and CDR2 LQKENI. V shed 6 bases, J shed 1 base, and the junction held 6 bases outside the gene matches. The length of the CDR3 is 15 residues. CDR3 coding DNA: TGTGCCAGCTCCCCGACTAGCGACCGCACAGATACGCAGTATTTT. Encoded protein: CASSPTSDRTDTQYF.

This clone has just a few counts. The CDR3 bases are TGTGCCAGCACCCCCGATCGGTCCAATAACTATGGCTACACCTTC. This gives the protein CASTPDRSNNYGYTF. The V call is TRBV7-2, the J call TRBJ1-2; D remains ambiguous. The CDR3 length is 15 residues. Trimming removed 7 bases at V and 1 base at J, with 16 bases between. Germline-derived CDR1 and CDR2 are SGHTA and FQGNSA.

To note about this clone: Other DNA sequences within the sample encode an identical CDR3. The gene calls are TRBV28 and TRBJ1-1; a possible D gene is TRBD1 (5 bases). Germline-derived CDR1 and CDR2 are MDHEN and SYDVKM. This CDR3 is built from 15 residues. The V and J ends lost 5 bases and 3 bases respectively, with 16 bases between them. The CDR3 spells CASSLGLGAYTEAFF. For the CDR3, the DNA is TGTGCCAGCAGTCTGGGGTTAGGGGCTTACACTGAAGCTTTCTTT.

J is TRBJ2-3 and V is TRBV2; D is ambiguous. This CDR3 comprises 13 residues. Trimming shortened V by 8 bases and J by 2 bases, and 11 bases separated the two germline ends. From germline, CDR1 is SNHLY and CDR2 FYNNEI. The CDR3 DNA sequence: TGTGCCAGCCGTGGAGAAAACACAGATACGCAGTATTTT. Translation gives CASRGENTDTQYF.

In this sample, this clone turned up once. This chain uses TRBV28 with TRBJ1-1; D unresolved. V lost 3 bases, J lost 0 bases, and 8 bases lay in between. Germline V gene sequence: CDR1 MDHEN, CDR2 SYDVKM. This CDR3 region has 14 residues. CDR3 protein: CASSFGRVNTEAFF. The CDR3 region has the DNA TGTGCCAGCAGTTTTGGTCGGGTGAACACTGAAGCTTTCTTT.

The rearrangement links TRBV6-1 to TRBJ1-2, with a possible D match to TRBD1 (5 bases). V lost 7 bases and J 4 bases, leaving 13 bases between the germline ends. Germline assignment: CDR1 MNHNS and CDR2 SASEGT. This CDR3 region has 13 residues. DNA for the CDR3: TGTGCCAGCAAAAGGGGTGAGGTCTATGGCTACACCTTC. Encoded protein: CASKRGEVYGYTF.

This chain uses TRBV19 with TRBJ1-3; TRBD1 agrees at 9 bases. The CDR3 is 16 amino acids. Germline assignment: CDR1 LNHDA and CDR2 SQIVND (reference sequence). J lost 0 bases, V lost 5 bases, and 5 bases had no gene match. CDR3 nucleotide sequence: TGTGCCAGTAGTGCGGACAGGGGATTCTCTGGAAACACCATATATTTT. Translating it yields CASSADRGFSGNTIYF.

V is TRBV2 and J is TRBJ1-2; 7 bases match TRBD1. V lost 5 bases to trimming and J lost 4 bases; unmatched junction nucleotides: 7. The CDR3 loop spans 14 amino acids. CDR1 is SNHLY, CDR2 FYNNEI, per germline. This CDR3 is CASSPLQGPYGYTF. As DNA, the CDR3 is TGTGCCAGCAGTCCTCTACAGGGGCCCTATGGCTACACCTTC. Looking up the rest from reference TRBV2 and TRBJ1-2 gives the full variable domain: EPEVTQTPSHQVTQMGQEVILRCVPISNHLYFYWYRQILGQKVEFLVSFYNNEISEKSEIFDDQFSVERPDGSNFTLKIRSTKLEDSAMYFCASSPLQGPYGYTFGSGTRLTVV.

The chain employs TRBV27 and TRBJ2-7; a weak D match, TRBD1 (5 bases). The CDR3 loop spans 12 amino acids. V lost 4 bases and J 9 bases, leaving 13 bases between the germline ends. The germline V gene has CDR1 MNHEY and CDR2 SMNVEV (reference sequence). CDR3 in DNA: TGTGCCAGCAGTTCCCTGGGGCAGGCGCAGTACTTC. It translates to CASSSLGQAQYF.

The chain joins TRBV7-2 to TRBJ2-4; a weak D match, TRBD1 (6 bases). In germline, CDR1 is SGHTA, CDR2 FQGNSA. The ends were cut back, 5 bases at V and 5 bases at J, with 22 bases in the middle. CDR3 size: 17 residues. CDR3 coding DNA: TGTGCCAGCAGCCCGAAAGGGGGTCTCTTATCCGAAAACATTCAGTACTTC. Translating gives CASSPKGGLLSENIQYF. The entire variable domain, with the rest obtained from reference TRBV7-2 and TRBJ2-4, is as follows: GAGVSQSPSNKVTEKGKDVELRCDPISGHTALYWYRQSLGQGLEFLIYFQGNSAPDKSGLPSDRFSAERTGGSVSTLTIQRTQQEDSAVYLCASSPKGGLLSENIQYFGAGTRLSVL.

Only a few counts were recorded for this clone. Other DNA sequences in the same sample also yield this CDR3. The rearrangement joins TRBV28 to TRBJ1-2, with unresolved D. The ends were cut back, 6 bases at V and 1 base at J, with 9 bases in the middle. From germline, CDR1 is MDHEN and CDR2 SYDVKM. The length of the CDR3 is 13 residues. The CDR3 region is CASSPRFNYGYTF. Here the CDR3 DNA reads TGTGCCAGCAGCCCCAGGTTTAACTATGGCTACACCTTC.

A few counts support this clone. The chain couples TRBV7-2 to TRBJ2-7, with 10 bases that match TRBD1. This CDR3 comprises 16 residues. V trimming: 1 base; J trimming: 5 bases; junction bases outside the gene matches: 8. In germline, CDR1 is SGHTA, CDR2 FQGNSA. CDR3 amino acids: CASSLVWTGGRNEQYF. For the CDR3, the DNA is TGTGCCAGCAGCTTAGTTTGGACAGGGGGTAGGAACGAGCAGTACTTC.

The chain uses TRBV21-1 and TRBJ1-1; whether TRBD1, the table's D call, matches the DNA was not checked. TRBV21-1 is a recognized pseudogene. The CDR3 is 19 residues long. CDR3 DNA sequence: TGTGCCAGCAGTAACCCCTTGCGGACAGGCTCACTCCTGAACACTGAAGCTTTCTTT. This gives the protein CASSNPLRTGSLLNTEAFF.